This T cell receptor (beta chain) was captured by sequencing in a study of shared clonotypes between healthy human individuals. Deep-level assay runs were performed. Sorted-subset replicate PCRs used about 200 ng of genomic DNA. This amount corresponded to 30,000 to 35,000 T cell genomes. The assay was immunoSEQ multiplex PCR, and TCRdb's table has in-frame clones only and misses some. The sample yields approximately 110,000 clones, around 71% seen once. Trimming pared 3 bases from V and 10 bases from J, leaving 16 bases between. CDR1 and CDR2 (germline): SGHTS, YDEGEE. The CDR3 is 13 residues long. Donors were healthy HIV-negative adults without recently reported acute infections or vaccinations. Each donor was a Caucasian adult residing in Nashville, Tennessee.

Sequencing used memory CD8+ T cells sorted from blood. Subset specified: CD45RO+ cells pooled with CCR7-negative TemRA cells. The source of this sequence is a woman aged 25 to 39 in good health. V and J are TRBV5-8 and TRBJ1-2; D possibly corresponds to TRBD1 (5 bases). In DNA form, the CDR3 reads TGTGCCAGCAGCTGGGGGACGGTTCGGGACTACACCTTC. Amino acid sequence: CASSWGTVRDYTF.